This T cell receptor beta chain was retrieved from a study of blood T cell repertoires in COVID-19. Overall study: PBMCs, B-cell-depleted T cells, or T cells were the source of the cDNA or gDNA that made up the material.

This table comes from immunoSEQ multiplex PCR, and its TCRdb copy is limited to in-frame clones, with some not included. The table shows around 380,000 clones, with more than 70% occurring only once. The age range of participants was 18 to 89 years, with residence in about two dozen US areas. The CDR3 loop spans 14 amino acids. Germline CDR1 GTSNPN, CDR2 SVGIG (reference sequence). V was clipped by 7 bases and J by 5 bases; unmatched bases: 11. This sequence was found in a young man who had recovered from COVID-19. The V and J genes are TRBV30 and TRBJ1-1; TRBD1 agrees at 9 bases. The sequencing input was PBMCs or T cells enriched from blood (not recorded which). CDR3 residues: CASHSGQGSTEAFF. The DNA for the CDR3 is TGTGCCTCCCATTCGGGACAGGGCAGTACTGAAGCTTTCTTT.